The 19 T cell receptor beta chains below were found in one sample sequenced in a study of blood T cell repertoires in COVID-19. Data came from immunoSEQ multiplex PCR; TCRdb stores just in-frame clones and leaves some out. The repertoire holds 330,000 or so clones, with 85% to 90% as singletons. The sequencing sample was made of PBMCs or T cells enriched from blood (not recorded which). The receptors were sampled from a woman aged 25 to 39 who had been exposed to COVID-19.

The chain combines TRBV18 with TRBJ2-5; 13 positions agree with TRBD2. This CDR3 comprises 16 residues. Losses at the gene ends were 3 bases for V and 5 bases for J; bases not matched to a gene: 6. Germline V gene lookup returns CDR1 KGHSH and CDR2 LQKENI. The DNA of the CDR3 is TGTGCCAGCTCACCTCCGGGACTAGCGGGATCGGAGACCCAGTACTTC. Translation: CASSPPGLAGSETQYF.

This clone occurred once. The CDR3 DNA reads TGTGCCACCAGTGAGTCCTGGAACACTGAAGCTTTCTTT. As protein: CATSESWNTEAFF. The chain uses TRBV24-1 and TRBJ1-1, with D unresolved. CDR1 is KGHDR, CDR2 SFDVKD, per germline. This CDR3 has 13 amino acids. V was trimmed by 4 bases and J by 1 base, leaving 6 bases between them.

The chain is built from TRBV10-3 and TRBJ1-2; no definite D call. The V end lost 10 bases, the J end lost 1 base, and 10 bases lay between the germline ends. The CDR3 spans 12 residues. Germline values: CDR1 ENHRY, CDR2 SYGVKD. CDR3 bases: TGTGCCACCGAGACGGGTAACTATGGCTACACCTTC. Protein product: CATETGNYGYTF.

CDR3 coding DNA: TGTGCCAGCAGCTTAGAGGGGACTAGCGGGAGCTCCTACAATGAGCAGTTCTTC. Translating it yields CASSLEGTSGSSYNEQFF. The chain has TRBV7-6 and TRBJ2-1; 14 positions match TRBD2. CDR1 is SGHVS, CDR2 FNYEAQ, per germline. This CDR3 is 18 amino acids long. The V gene end was trimmed by 1 base and the J gene end by 0 bases; junction bases not matched to a gene: 2. Drawing the rest from reference TRBV7-6 and TRBJ2-1, the complete variable domain is GAGVSQSPRYKVTKRGQDVALRCDPISGHVSLYWYRQALGQGPEFLTYFNYEAQQDKSGLPNDRFSAERPEGSISTLTIQRTEQRDSAMYRCASSLEGTSGSSYNEQFFGPGTRLTVL.

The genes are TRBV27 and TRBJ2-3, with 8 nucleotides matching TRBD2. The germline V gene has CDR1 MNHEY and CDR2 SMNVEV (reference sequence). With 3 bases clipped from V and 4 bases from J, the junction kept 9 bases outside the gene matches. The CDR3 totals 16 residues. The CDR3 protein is CASSFFSGSAPDTQYF. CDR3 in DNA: TGTGCCAGCAGTTTCTTCAGCGGGAGTGCCCCAGATACGCAGTATTTT.

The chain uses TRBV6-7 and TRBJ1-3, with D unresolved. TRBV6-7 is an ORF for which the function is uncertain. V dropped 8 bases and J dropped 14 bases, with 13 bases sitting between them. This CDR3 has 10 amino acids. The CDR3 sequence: CASVSPVLYF. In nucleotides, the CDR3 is TGTGCCAGCGTTTCTCCGGTACTATATTTT.

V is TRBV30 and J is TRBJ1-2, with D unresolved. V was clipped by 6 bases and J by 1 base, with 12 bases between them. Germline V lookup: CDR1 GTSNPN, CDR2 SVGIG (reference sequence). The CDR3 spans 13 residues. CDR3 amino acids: CACPGPGNYGYTF. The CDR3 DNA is TGTGCCTGCCCGGGTCCGGGTAACTATGGCTACACCTTC. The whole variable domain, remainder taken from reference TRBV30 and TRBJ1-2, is SQTIHQWPATLVQPVGSPLSLECTVEGTSNPNLYWYRQAAGRGLQLLFYSVGIGQISSEVPQNLSASRPQDRQFILSSKKLLLSDSGFYLCACPGPGNYGYTFGSGTRLTVV.

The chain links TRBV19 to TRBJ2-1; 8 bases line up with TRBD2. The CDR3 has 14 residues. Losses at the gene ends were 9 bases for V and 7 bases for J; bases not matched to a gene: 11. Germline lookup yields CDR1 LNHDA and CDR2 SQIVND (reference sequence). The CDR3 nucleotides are TGTGCCAGCGAAGCGGGAGCTTTAGGTAATGAGCAGTTCTTC. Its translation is CASEAGALGNEQFF.

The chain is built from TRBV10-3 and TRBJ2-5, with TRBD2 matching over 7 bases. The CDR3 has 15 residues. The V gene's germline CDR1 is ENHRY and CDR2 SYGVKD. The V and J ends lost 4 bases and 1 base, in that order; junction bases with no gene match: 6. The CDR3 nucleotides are TGTGCCATCAGTGGGGGTGGCGGGAGCCAAGAGACCCAGTACTTC. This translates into CAISGGGGSQETQYF.

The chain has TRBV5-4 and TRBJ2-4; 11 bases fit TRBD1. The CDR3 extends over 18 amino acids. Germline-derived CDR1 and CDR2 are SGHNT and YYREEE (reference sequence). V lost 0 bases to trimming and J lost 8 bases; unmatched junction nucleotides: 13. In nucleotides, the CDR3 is TGTGCCAGCAGCTTGGGGAGGACAGGGGGCGCCCCTACGGACATTCAGTACTTC. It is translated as CASSLGRTGGAPTDIQYF.

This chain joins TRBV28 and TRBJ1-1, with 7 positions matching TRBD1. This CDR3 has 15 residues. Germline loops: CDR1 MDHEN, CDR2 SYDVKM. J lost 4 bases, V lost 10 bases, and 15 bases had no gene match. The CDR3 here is CATGLLTGASTEAFF. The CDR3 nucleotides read TGTGCCACCGGACTTTTAACAGGGGCTAGCACTGAAGCTTTCTTT.

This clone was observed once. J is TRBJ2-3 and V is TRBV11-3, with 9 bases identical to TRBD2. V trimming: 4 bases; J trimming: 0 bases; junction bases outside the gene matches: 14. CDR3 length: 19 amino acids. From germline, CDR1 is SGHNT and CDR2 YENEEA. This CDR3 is CASSSSPWREGLSTDTQYF. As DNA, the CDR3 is TGTGCCAGCAGCTCCTCTCCTTGGCGGGAGGGGCTTAGCACAGATACGCAGTATTTT.

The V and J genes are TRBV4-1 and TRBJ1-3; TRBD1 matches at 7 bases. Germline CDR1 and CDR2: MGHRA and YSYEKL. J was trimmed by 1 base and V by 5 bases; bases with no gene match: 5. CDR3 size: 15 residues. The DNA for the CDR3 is TGCGCCAGCAGCAGTTCACAGGGGTCTGGAAACACCATATATTTT. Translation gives CASSSSQGSGNTIYF.

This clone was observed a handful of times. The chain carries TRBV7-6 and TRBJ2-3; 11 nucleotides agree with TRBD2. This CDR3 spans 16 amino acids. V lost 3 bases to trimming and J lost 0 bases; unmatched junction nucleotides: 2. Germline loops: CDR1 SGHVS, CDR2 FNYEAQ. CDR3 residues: CASSLRTSGSTDTQYF. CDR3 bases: TGTGCCAGCAGCTTGAGGACTAGCGGGAGCACAGATACGCAGTATTTT.

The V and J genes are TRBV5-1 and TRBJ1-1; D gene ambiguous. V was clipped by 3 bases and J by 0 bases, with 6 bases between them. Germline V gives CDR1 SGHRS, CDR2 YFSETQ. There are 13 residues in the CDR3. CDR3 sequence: CASSSGMNTEAFF. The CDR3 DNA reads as TGCGCCAGCAGCTCGGGGATGAACACTGAAGCTTTCTTT.

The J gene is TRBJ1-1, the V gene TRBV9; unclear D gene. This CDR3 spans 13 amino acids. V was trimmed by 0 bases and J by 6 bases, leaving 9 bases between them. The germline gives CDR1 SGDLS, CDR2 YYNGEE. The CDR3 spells CASSVAGLPEAFF. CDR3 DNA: TGTGCCAGCAGCGTAGCCGGGTTGCCTGAAGCTTTCTTT.

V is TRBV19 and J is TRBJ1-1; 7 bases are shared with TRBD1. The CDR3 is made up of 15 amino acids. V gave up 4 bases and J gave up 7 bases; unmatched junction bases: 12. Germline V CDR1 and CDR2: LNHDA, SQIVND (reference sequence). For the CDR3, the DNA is TGTGCCAGTAGTACATCCCGTGACAGGGTGGGTGAAGCTTTCTTT. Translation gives CASSTSRDRVGEAFF.

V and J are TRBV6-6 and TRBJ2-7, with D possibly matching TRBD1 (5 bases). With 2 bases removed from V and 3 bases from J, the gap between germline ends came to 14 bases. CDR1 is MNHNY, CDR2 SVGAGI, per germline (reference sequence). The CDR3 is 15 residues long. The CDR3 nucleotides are TGTGCCAGCAGTTACGACAGTCCGACCGGCTACGAGCAGTACTTC. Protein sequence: CASSYDSPTGYEQYF.

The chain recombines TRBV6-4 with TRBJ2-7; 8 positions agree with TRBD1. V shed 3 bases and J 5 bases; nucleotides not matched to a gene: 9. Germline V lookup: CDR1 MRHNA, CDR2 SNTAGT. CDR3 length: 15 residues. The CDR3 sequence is CASSDRRTGTDEQYF. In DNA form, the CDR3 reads TGTGCCAGCAGTGATAGGAGGACAGGGACCGACGAGCAGTACTTC.